This T cell receptor (beta chain) was sequenced for a study of spatial heterogeneity in lung cancer. Study observations and caveats: Estimated TCR-seq coverage of tumor T cells was only around 7% for alpha chains. For beta chains, the corresponding estimate was around 14%. It was found that expanded intratumoral alpha and beta TCR counts tracked tumor mutation counts.

This clonotype occurred many times. The antigen is not known. CDR3 size: 16 residues. The germline V gene encodes CDR1 SGHDT and CDR2 YYEEEE. V was pared by 0 bases and J by 4 bases, with 11 bases between. Every TCR cDNA molecule bore a unique molecular identifier. TCRdb re-called the 5' RACE reads with MiXCR, one entry per CDR3 protein. The sample shows around 100,000 distinct CDR3 sequences, approximately 4.7% of them seen only once. Time point: sample taken at primary tumor resection. The approximately 78 donors had untreated early-stage non-small cell lung cancer. Tumor, nontumor lung or frozen PBMC supplied whole RNA that was sequenced unsorted.

The V and J genes are TRBV5-6 and TRBJ1-6; D may be TRBD1 (6 bases). The sample consisted of lung tumor tissue, taken at surgery. The clonotype comes from a male donor with early-stage non-small cell lung cancer. In DNA form, the CDR3 reads TGTGCCAGCAGCTTGGGCGGGACACAATATAATTCACCCCTCCACTTT. Its translation is CASSLGGTQYNSPLHF.